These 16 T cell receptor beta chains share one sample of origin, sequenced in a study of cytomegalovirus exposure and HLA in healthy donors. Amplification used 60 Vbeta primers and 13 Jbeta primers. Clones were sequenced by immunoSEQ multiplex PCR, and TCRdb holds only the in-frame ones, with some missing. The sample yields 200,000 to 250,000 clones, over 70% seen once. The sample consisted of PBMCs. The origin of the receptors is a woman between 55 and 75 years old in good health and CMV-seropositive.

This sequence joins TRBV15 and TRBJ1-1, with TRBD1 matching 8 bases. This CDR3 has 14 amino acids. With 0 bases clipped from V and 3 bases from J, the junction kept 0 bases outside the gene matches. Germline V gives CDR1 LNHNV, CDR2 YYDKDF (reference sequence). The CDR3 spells CATSREQGDTEAFF. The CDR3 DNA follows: TGTGCCACCAGCAGAGAACAGGGGGACACTGAAGCTTTCTTT. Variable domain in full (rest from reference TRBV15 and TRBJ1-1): DAMVIQNPRYQVTQFGKPVTLSCSQTLNHNVMYWYQQKSSQAPKLLFHYYDKDFNNEADTPDNFQSRRPNTSFCFLDIRSPGLGDTAMYLCATSREQGDTEAFFGQGTRLTVV.

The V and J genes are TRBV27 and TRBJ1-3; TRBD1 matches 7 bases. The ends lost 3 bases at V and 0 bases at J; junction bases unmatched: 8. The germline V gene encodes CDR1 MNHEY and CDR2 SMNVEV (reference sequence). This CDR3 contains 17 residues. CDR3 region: CASSFSGQPDSGNTIYF. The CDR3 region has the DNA TGTGCCAGCAGTTTTTCGGGACAGCCCGACTCTGGAAACACCATATATTTT.

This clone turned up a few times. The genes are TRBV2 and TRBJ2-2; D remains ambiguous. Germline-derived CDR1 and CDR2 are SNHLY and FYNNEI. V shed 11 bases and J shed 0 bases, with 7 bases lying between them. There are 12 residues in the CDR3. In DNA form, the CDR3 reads TGTGCCCGGAGCTCGAACACCGGGGAGCTGTTTTTT. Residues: CARSSNTGELFF. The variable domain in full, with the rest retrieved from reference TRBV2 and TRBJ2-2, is EPEVTQTPSHQVTQMGQEVILRCVPISNHLYFYWYRQILGQKVEFLVSFYNNEISEKSEIFDDQFSVERPDGSNFTLKIRSTKLEDSAMYFCARSSNTGELFFGEGSRLTVL.

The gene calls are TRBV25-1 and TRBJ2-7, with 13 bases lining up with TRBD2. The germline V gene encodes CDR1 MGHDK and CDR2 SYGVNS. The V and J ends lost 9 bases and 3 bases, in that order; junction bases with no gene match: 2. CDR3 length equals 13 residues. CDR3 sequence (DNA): TGTGCCAGTGGACTAGCGGGGGACTACGAGCAGTACTTC. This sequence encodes CASGLAGDYEQYF.

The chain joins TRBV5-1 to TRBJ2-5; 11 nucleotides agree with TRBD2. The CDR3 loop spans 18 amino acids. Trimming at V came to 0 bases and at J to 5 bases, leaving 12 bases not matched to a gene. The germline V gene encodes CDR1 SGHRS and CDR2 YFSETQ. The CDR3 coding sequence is TGCGCCAGCAGCTTGGGGACGGGACTAGCGGCCAATTATGAGACCCAGTACTTC. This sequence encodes CASSLGTGLAANYETQYF. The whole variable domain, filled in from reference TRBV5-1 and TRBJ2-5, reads KAGVTQTPRYLIKTRGQQVTLSCSPISGHRSVSWYQQTPGQGLQFLFEYFSETQRNKGNFPGRFSGRQFSNSRSEMNVSTLELGDSALYLCASSLGTGLAANYETQYFGPGTRLLVL.

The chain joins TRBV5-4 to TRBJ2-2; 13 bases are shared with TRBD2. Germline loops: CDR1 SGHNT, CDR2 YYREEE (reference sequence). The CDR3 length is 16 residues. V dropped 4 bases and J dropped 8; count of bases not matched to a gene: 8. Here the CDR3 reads CASSHRTSGGIGELFF. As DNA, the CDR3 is TGTGCCAGCAGCCATAGGACTAGCGGGGGCATAGGGGAGCTGTTTTTT. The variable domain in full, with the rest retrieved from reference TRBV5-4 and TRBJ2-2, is ETGVTQSPTHLIKTRGQQVTLRCSSQSGHNTVSWYQQALGQGPQFIFQYYREEENGRGNFPPRFSGLQFPNYSSELNVNALELDDSALYLCASSHRTSGGIGELFFGEGSRLTVL.

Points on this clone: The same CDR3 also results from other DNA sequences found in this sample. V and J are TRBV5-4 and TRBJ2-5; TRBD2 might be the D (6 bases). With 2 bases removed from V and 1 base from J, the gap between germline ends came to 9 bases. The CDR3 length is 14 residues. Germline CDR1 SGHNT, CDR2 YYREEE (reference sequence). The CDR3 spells CASSFRTTQETQYF. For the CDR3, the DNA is TGTGCCAGCAGCTTTAGGACTACCCAAGAGACCCAGTACTTC.

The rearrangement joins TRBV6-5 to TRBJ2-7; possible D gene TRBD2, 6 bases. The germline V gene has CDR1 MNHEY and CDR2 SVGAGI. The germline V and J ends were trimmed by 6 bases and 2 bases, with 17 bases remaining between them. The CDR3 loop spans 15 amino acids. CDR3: CASRGSWSGAYEQYF. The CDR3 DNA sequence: TGTGCCAGCAGGGGGTCGTGGTCGGGGGCCTACGAGCAGTACTTC.

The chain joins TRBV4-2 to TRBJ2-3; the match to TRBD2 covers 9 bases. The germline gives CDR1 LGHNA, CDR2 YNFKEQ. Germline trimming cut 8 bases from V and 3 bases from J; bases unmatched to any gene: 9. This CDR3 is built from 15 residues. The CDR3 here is CASRRGGAVTDTQYF. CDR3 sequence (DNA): TGTGCCAGCCGTCGCGGGGGGGCGGTAACAGATACGCAGTATTTT.

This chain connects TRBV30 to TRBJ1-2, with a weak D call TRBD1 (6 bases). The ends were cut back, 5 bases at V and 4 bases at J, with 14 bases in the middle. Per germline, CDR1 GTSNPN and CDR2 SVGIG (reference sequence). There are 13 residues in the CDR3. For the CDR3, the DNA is TGTGCCTGGGACAGGAATGGGGGCTATGGCTACACCTTC. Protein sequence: CAWDRNGGYGYTF.

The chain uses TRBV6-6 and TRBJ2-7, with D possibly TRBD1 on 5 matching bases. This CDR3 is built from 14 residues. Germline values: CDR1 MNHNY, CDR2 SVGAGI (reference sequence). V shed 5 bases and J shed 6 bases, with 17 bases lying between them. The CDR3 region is CASSTPDTSREQYF. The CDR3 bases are TGTGCCAGCAGTACCCCGGACACTTCTCGCGAGCAGTACTTC.

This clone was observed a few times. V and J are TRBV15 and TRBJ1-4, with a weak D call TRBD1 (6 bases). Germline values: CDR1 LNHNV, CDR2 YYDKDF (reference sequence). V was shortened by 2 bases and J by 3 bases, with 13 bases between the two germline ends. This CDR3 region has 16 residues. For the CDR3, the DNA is TGTGCCACCAGCAGATCAGGGGCGCGAGCTAATGAAAAACTGTTTTTT. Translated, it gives CATSRSGARANEKLFF. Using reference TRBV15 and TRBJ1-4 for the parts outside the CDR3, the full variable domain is DAMVIQNPRYQVTQFGKPVTLSCSQTLNHNVMYWYQQKSSQAPKLLFHYYDKDFNNEADTPDNFQSRRPNTSFCFLDIRSPGLGDTAMYLCATSRSGARANEKLFFGSGTQLSVL.

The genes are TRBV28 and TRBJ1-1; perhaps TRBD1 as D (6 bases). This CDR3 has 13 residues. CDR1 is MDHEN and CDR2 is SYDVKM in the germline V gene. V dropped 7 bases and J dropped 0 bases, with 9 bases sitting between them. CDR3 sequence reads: CASMDSMNTEAFF. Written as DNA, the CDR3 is TGTGCCAGCATGGACAGCATGAACACTGAAGCTTTCTTT.

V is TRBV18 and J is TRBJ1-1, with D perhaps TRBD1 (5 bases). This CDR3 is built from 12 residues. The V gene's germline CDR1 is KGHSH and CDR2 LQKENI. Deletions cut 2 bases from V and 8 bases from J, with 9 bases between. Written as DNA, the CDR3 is TGTGCCAGCTCACCAGAAGACAGAGAAGCTTTCTTT. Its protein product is CASSPEDREAFF.

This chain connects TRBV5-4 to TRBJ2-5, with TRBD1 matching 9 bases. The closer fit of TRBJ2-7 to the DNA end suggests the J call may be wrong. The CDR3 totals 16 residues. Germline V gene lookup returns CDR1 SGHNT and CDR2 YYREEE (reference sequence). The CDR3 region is CASSEKVTGGLYEQYF. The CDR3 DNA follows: TGTGCCAGCAGCGAAAAAGTAACAGGGGGCCTCTACGAGCAGTACTTC.

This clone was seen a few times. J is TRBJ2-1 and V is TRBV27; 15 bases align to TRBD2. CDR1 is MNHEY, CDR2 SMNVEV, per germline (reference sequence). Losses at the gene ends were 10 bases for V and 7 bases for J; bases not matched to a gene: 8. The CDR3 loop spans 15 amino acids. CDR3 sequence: CATRGLAGGRNEQFF. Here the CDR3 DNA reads TGTGCCACCAGAGGACTAGCGGGGGGGCGGAATGAGCAGTTCTTC.